The present T cell receptor beta chain was sequenced within a study of early T cells in non-severe SARS-CoV-2 infection. Looking at the study overall: Sequenced bulk RNA came from whole blood that was unsorted, and chains were unpaired. Study-wide points: Private and CD4 specificities were missed by VDJdb matching, which favored anti-spike CD8 responses.

The CDR3 totals 15 residues. CDR1 SGHKS and CDR2 YYEKEE come from the germline V gene (reference sequence). V was clipped by 5 bases and J by 2 bases, with 13 bases between them. Notes on this clonotype: What it binds is unknown.

Unique molecular identifiers tagged individual cDNA molecules. TCRdb redid the calling of the 5' RACE reads with MiXCR, one entry per CDR3 protein. Among around 72,000 distinct CDR3 sequences listed, roughly 9.1% were seen once. This receptor was obtained from an adult who was a healthcare worker with PCR-confirmed SARS-CoV-2 infection or an uninfected control (not recorded which). The source material was whole blood, sampled at baseline. The rearrangement joins TRBV5-5 to TRBJ1-4; a possible D gene is TRBD1 (6 bases). This CDR3 is CASRTTGTTNEKLFF. CDR3 sequence (DNA): TGTGCCAGCAGAACCACAGGGACGACTAATGAAAAACTGTTTTTT.